One and the same sample provided the 28 T cell receptor beta chains below, sequenced in a study of cytomegalovirus exposure and HLA in healthy donors. The PCR ran on 60 Vbeta and 13 Jbeta primers. The protocol was immunoSEQ multiplex PCR, while the TCRdb copy is restricted to in-frame clones and leaves out a portion. The profile shows under 200,000 clones, around four fifths of them singletons. Material for sequencing was PBMCs. All receptors come from a woman in her twenties or thirties in good health and CMV-seronegative.

DNA of the CDR3: TGTGCCAGCAGACACCGGGACAGGGGGGTTCGAGAAGCTTTCTTT. It yields the protein CASRHRDRGVREAFF. This chain uses TRBV6-5 with TRBJ1-1; 11 bases agree with TRBD1. Germline CDR1 reads MNHEY; CDR2 reads SVGAGI. V was clipped by 6 bases and J by 8 bases; unmatched bases: 11. The CDR3 has 15 residues.

The chain joins TRBV18 to TRBJ1-2; 10 bases are a match to TRBD1. CDR1 is KGHSH, CDR2 LQKENI, per germline. Trimming at V came to 6 bases and at J to 4 bases, leaving 8 bases not matched to a gene. This CDR3 has 15 residues. The CDR3 loop is CASSAGDRGVYGYTF. DNA of the CDR3: TGTGCCAGCTCTGCCGGGGACAGGGGTGTCTATGGCTACACCTTC.

The chain has TRBV5-1 and TRBJ1-1; tentatively, D is TRBD1 (6 bases). Looked up from germline, CDR1 is SGHRS and CDR2 is YFSETQ. The CDR3 covers 14 residues. V was pared by 1 base and J by 5 bases, with 12 bases between. The CDR3 DNA reads TGCGCCAGCAGCTTGAGCGGGGGGCCGACTGAAGCTTTCTTT. This sequence encodes CASSLSGGPTEAFF.

The rearrangement joins TRBV18 to TRBJ1-3, with 9 positions matching TRBD1. J lost 4 bases, V lost 5 bases, and 9 bases had no gene match. Germline values: CDR1 KGHSH, CDR2 LQKENI. This CDR3 region has 16 residues. CDR3 residues: CASSFNLGQGGNTIYF. CDR3 DNA sequence: TGTGCCAGCTCATTCAACCTCGGACAGGGGGGAAACACCATATATTTT.

The V gene is TRBV30, the J gene TRBJ2-5; D may be TRBD1 (6 bases). The CDR3 spans 11 residues. V was pared by 6 bases and J by 4 bases, with 9 bases between. Germline V CDR1 and CDR2: GTSNPN, SVGIG (reference sequence). The CDR3 nucleotides are TGTGCCTGCGGACAGAGAGAGACCCAGTACTTC. Its translation is CACGQRETQYF.

The rearrangement uses TRBV25-1 and TRBJ2-5, with 9 bases aligning to TRBD1. Germline V CDR1 and CDR2: MGHDK, SYGVNS. V lost 6 bases and J lost 5; bases outside the gene matches: 7. The CDR3 runs 14 residues. CDR3 protein: CASRSRTGVETQYF. The CDR3 DNA reads TGTGCCAGCAGATCCCGGACAGGGGTGGAGACCCAGTACTTC.

V usage is TRBV7-9 and J usage is TRBJ1-1, with 8 bases fitting TRBD1. Trimming took 0 bases from V and 5 from J; bases not matched to a gene: 5. CDR3 size: 15 residues. The germline gives CDR1 SEHNR, CDR2 FQNEAQ (reference sequence). As DNA, the CDR3 is TGTGCCAGCAGCTTAGCCAGGGACAGGAGGACTGAAGCTTTCTTT. This codes for CASSLARDRRTEAFF.

The CDR3 spells CASSLPVNTGELFF. The CDR3 DNA follows: TGTGCCAGCAGCTTACCGGTGAACACCGGGGAGCTGTTTTTT. J is TRBJ2-2 and V is TRBV7-8, with D unclear. The CDR3 is 14 residues long. The V gene lost 2 bases and the J gene lost 1 base, with 5 bases spanning the gap. Germline loops: CDR1 SGHVS, CDR2 FQNEAQ. The full variable domain, in which reference TRBV7-8 and TRBJ2-2 provide the parts outside the CDR3, is GAGVSQSPRYKVAKRGQDVALRCDPISGHVSLFWYQQALGQGPEFLTYFQNEAQLDKSGLPSDRFFAERPEGSVSTLKIQRTQQEDSAVYLCASSLPVNTGELFFGEGSRLTVL.

The gene calls are TRBV6-5 and TRBJ1-6, with a tentative D call TRBD1 (6 bases). Germline V lookup: CDR1 MNHEY, CDR2 SVGAGI. Trimming took off 8 bases at V and 6 bases at J, with 17 bases between the two ends. The CDR3 runs to 15 residues. The CDR3 sequence: CASLYPTGTNSPLHF. The CDR3 nucleotides are TGTGCCAGCCTGTACCCAACAGGGACTAATTCACCCCTCCACTTT.

The chain carries TRBV29-1 and TRBJ2-7; no firm D call. The CDR3 spans 12 residues. Trimming removed 4 bases from V and 1 base from J, with 8 bases in between. Germline-derived CDR1 and CDR2 are SQVTM and ANQGSEA. CDR3 nucleotides: TGCAGCGTTGTAAACTCATCCTACGAGCAGTACTTC. It yields the protein CSVVNSSYEQYF.

This clone was seen a handful of times. The chain employs TRBV9 and TRBJ2-2, with 10 nucleotides matching TRBD2. The CDR3 extends over 15 amino acids. V trimming: 0 bases; J trimming: 6 bases; junction bases outside the gene matches: 2. Germline CDR1 SGDLS, CDR2 YYNGEE. CDR3 sequence reads: CASSVGSGGPGELFF. The CDR3 nucleotides read TGTGCCAGCAGCGTAGGTAGCGGGGGGCCCGGGGAGCTGTTTTTT.

The chain recombines TRBV2 with TRBJ2-3; tentative D call: TRBD2 (7 bases). The V gene lost 0 bases and the J gene lost 2 bases, with 12 bases spanning the gap. CDR3 length: 16 residues. The germline V gene encodes CDR1 SNHLY and CDR2 FYNNEI. The CDR3 sequence: CASSEAGGGFTDTQYF. For the CDR3, the DNA is TGTGCCAGCAGTGAAGCGGGCGGGGGCTTCACAGATACGCAGTATTTT.

This sequence joins TRBV27 and TRBJ2-1; the match to TRBD2 covers 9 bases. CDR1 and CDR2 (germline): MNHEY, SMNVEV (reference sequence). J gave up 6 bases and V 3 bases, and 12 bases lay outside the gene matches. The CDR3 is made up of 17 amino acids. The CDR3 DNA reads as TGTGCCAGCAGTTTGGCTACCGGGACTAGCTCGTTCAATGAGCAGTTCTTC. Protein sequence: CASSLATGTSSFNEQFF.

This chain joins TRBV30 and TRBJ2-2, with TRBD2 identical over 8 bases. CDR3 length: 16 amino acids. J lost 3 bases, V lost 0 bases, and 6 bases had no gene match. CDR1 GTSNPN and CDR2 SVGIG come from the germline V gene (reference sequence). CDR3 in amino acids: CAWSVQAGGYTGELFF. CDR3 bases: TGTGCCTGGAGTGTACAGGCGGGGGGATACACCGGGGAGCTGTTTTTT. Complete variable domain (other parts from reference TRBV30 and TRBJ2-2): SQTIHQWPATLVQPVGSPLSLECTVEGTSNPNLYWYRQAAGRGLQLLFYSVGIGQISSEVPQNLSASRPQDRQFILSSKKLLLSDSGFYLCAWSVQAGGYTGELFFGEGSRLTVL.

The rearrangement uses TRBV2 and TRBJ1-2; 8 bases align to TRBD1. Germline CDR1 SNHLY, CDR2 FYNNEI. The CDR3 consists of 13 residues. V gave up 6 bases and J gave up 4 bases; unmatched junction bases: 4. The CDR3 reads CASRGDRFYGYTF. DNA for the CDR3: TGTGCCAGCAGAGGGGACAGGTTCTATGGCTACACCTTC.

As concerns this clone: Within the sample, other DNA sequences also encode this same CDR3. The chain links TRBV9 to TRBJ1-2; D remains ambiguous. Trimming removed 3 bases at V and 4 bases at J, with 16 bases between. Germline CDR1 reads SGDLS; CDR2 reads YYNGEE. The CDR3 contains 15 residues. CDR3 DNA sequence: TGTGCCAGCAGCGGGGCCCCATCGTTCAGCTATGGCTACACCTTC. Translation: CASSGAPSFSYGYTF.

The J gene is TRBJ2-5, the V gene TRBV6-6; 7 bases are a match to TRBD1. The assigned J gene may be wrong: the sequence end matches TRBJ2-7 better. CDR1 is MNHNY, CDR2 SVGAGI, per germline (reference sequence). This CDR3 is built from 12 residues. The CDR3 here is CASSPQGFEQYF. The CDR3 DNA reads as TGTGCCAGCAGCCCACAGGGGTTCGAGCAGTACTTC.

Here the CDR3 DNA reads TGTGCCAGCAGCCAACTCTCAGCGGGGGCAAGCAACATTCAGTACTTC. Encoded protein: CASSQLSAGASNIQYF. V usage is TRBV4-2 and J usage is TRBJ2-4; 8 bases are a match to TRBD2. Germline assignment: CDR1 LGHNA and CDR2 YNFKEQ. The junction had 10 bases not matched to a gene; V was cut back by 2 bases and J by 7 bases. The CDR3 length is 16 residues.

J is TRBJ2-1 and V is TRBV27; 9 nucleotides agree with TRBD2. The length of the CDR3 is 15 residues. From germline, CDR1 is MNHEY and CDR2 SMNVEV (reference sequence). With 6 bases clipped from V and 4 bases from J, the junction kept 7 bases outside the gene matches. CDR3 nucleotide sequence: TGTGCCAGCAGGCAGCGGGGGGTGGGGTACAATGAGCAGTTCTTC. Its translation: CASRQRGVGYNEQFF.

The chain recombines TRBV15 with TRBJ2-1; the D gene is possibly TRBD1 (6 bases). This CDR3 is 12 amino acids long. Germline V gene data show CDR1 as LNHNV and CDR2 as YYDKDF (reference sequence). The V end was cut by 6 bases, the J end by 7 bases, with 10 bases between. The CDR3 sequence: CATSWGRNEQFF. Written as DNA, the CDR3 is TGTGCCACCAGTTGGGGGCGGAATGAGCAGTTCTTC. Filled out from reference TRBV15 and TRBJ2-1, the complete variable domain reads DAMVIQNPRYQVTQFGKPVTLSCSQTLNHNVMYWYQQKSSQAPKLLFHYYDKDFNNEADTPDNFQSRRPNTSFCFLDIRSPGLGDTAMYLCATSWGRNEQFFGPGTRLTVL.

V gene TRBV5-1 combines with J gene TRBJ2-5; TRBD2 might be the D (6 bases). Trimming left V 1 base short and J 2 bases short, with 12 bases between. The CDR3 has 15 amino acids. The germline CDR1 and CDR2 sequences are SGHRS and YFSETQ. The CDR3 protein is CASSLRWGEQETQYF. DNA for the CDR3: TGCGCCAGCAGCTTGAGGTGGGGGGAACAAGAGACCCAGTACTTC.

The J gene is TRBJ1-5, the V gene TRBV28; D call uncertain. This CDR3 has 13 amino acids. The V gene's germline CDR1 is MDHEN and CDR2 SYDVKM. With 3 bases removed from V and 4 bases from J, the gap between germline ends came to 7 bases. DNA of the CDR3: TGTGCCAGCAGTTTGACGGAGAATCAGCCCCAGCATTTT. Its translation is CASSLTENQPQHF. Variable domain in full (rest from reference TRBV28 and TRBJ1-5): DVKVTQSSRYLVKRTGEKVFLECVQDMDHENMFWYRQDPGLGLRLIYFSYDVKMKEKGDIPEGYSVSREKKERFSLILESASTNQTSMYLCASSLTENQPQHFGDGTRLSIL.

The chain links TRBV6-5 to TRBJ1-2, with 8 bases that match TRBD1. V lost 6 bases to trimming and J lost 8 bases; unmatched junction nucleotides: 11. There are 14 residues in the CDR3. CDR1 is MNHEY and CDR2 is SVGAGI in the germline V gene. The DNA of the CDR3 is TGTGCCAGCAGGCCGACAGGGGCAATGGGAGGCTACACCTTC. Translation: CASRPTGAMGGYTF.

This clone was seen a handful of times. This sequence joins TRBV14 and TRBJ2-3; the D is unclear. CDR3 length: 15 residues. Germline-derived CDR1 and CDR2 are SGHDN and FVKESK. Trimming cost V 0 bases and J 4 bases, with 11 bases left between them. The CDR3 DNA follows: TGTGCCAGCAGCCAAGATTGGTCAGGTCCAGATACGCAGTATTTT. This sequence encodes CASSQDWSGPDTQYF.

This rearrangement joins TRBV2 to TRBJ2-5; D possibly corresponds to TRBD2 (5 bases). This CDR3 contains 13 residues. The V gene lost 6 bases and the J gene lost 1 base, with 9 bases spanning the gap. The germline gives CDR1 SNHLY, CDR2 FYNNEI. CDR3: CASSPGLQETQYF. CDR3 coding DNA: TGTGCCAGCAGCCCCGGACTCCAAGAGACCCAGTACTTC.

The chain uses TRBV7-2 and TRBJ2-3; TRBD2 agrees at 8 bases. Germline trimming cut 3 bases from V and 6 bases from J; bases unmatched to any gene: 11. CDR1 and CDR2 from the germline V gene are SGHTA and FQGNSA. The CDR3 loop spans 16 amino acids. The CDR3 sequence: CASSLRWTSGGDTQYF. Here the CDR3 DNA reads TGTGCCAGCAGCTTGAGGTGGACGAGCGGGGGTGATACGCAGTATTTT.

The chain joins TRBV5-1 to TRBJ2-5; 8 nucleotides line up with TRBD2. Germline CDR1 reads SGHRS; CDR2 reads YFSETQ. The CDR3 extends over 13 amino acids. J was trimmed by 5 bases and V by 4 bases; bases with no gene match: 4. CDR3 sequence: CASSRGGSETQYF. The CDR3 DNA is TGCGCCAGCAGCCGGGGGGGGAGCGAGACCCAGTACTTC.

A few counts support this clone. V is TRBV6-5 and J is TRBJ1-6, with TRBD1 matching 10 bases. J lost 4 bases, V lost 4 bases, and 1 base had no gene match. Germline V gene sequence: CDR1 MNHEY, CDR2 SVGAGI. This CDR3 comprises 15 residues. Here the CDR3 reads CASSLGQGYNSPLHF. The DNA of the CDR3 is TGTGCCAGCAGTTTGGGACAGGGGTATAATTCACCCCTCCACTTT.